What follows describes a single T cell receptor (beta chain). Its antigen is still unknown. The sample is drawn from a study of cytomegalovirus exposure and HLA in healthy donors. V was pared by 5 bases and J by 8 bases, with 7 bases of the junction left unmatched. Germline loops: CDR1 SGHTA, CDR2 FQGNSA. The CDR3 loop spans 16 amino acids. The PCR was carried out with 60 Vbeta primers and 13 Jbeta primers. TCRdb keeps only in-frame clones here, not all; method: immunoSEQ multiplex PCR. The data show 150,000 or so clones, around two thirds seen once. Study-wide results and caveats: Later on, an analysis tied approximately 17,000 TCR beta sequences to HLA alleles at 0.05 false discovery rate. Reported findings show TCR beta sequences accurately forecast HLA-A and HLA-B alleles in most subjects. Presence/absence analyses rested on an assumption that sequencing depth was roughly uniform across donors. Upon later analysis, TCR association rates were observed to vary by HLA locus, being highest for DRB1 and lowest for HLA-C.

Material: PBMCs. The TCR comes from a man younger than 30 in good health and CMV-seropositive. The chain recombines TRBV7-2 with TRBJ2-3; TRBD2 matches 16 bases. The CDR3 DNA reads as TGTGCCAGCAGCCGCGGGACTAGCGGGGGGGGAGGTACGCAGTATTTT. This translates into CASSRGTSGGGGTQYF.